This T cell receptor (beta chain) was profiled in a study of cytomegalovirus exposure and HLA in healthy donors. Note on this clone: Its antigen is undetermined.

The study ran its PCR with 60 Vbeta and 13 Jbeta primers. Sequenced by immunoSEQ multiplex PCR; TCRdb stores in-frame clones only, minus some. The table shows about 76,000 clones, with around four fifths occurring only once. Study-level results: The study dropped some indistinguishable V segments, TRBV6-2 and TRBV6-3 among them.

This CDR3 has 15 amino acids. The V gene's germline CDR1 is SGDLS and CDR2 YYNGEE. Trimming removed 1 base from V and 6 bases from J, with 14 bases in between. The receptor's source is a woman in her thirties or forties in good health and CMV-seropositive. This chain joins TRBV9 and TRBJ2-1; D is perhaps TRBD1 (6 bases). Sequencing was carried out using PBMCs. The CDR3 DNA follows: TGTGCCAGCAGCGTAAAGGGGGTCGGATTCAATGAGCAGTTCTTC. It specifies CASSVKGVGFNEQFF.